The next 20 T cell receptor beta chains were all read from a single sample in a study of tumor and adjacent non-tumor tissue in lung cancer. A modified ARM-PCR protocol with three rounds of nested PCR amplified TCRbeta. TCRdb ran MiXCR on the multiplex PCR reads and lists one entry per CDR3 protein. Among 90,000 to 100,000 distinct CDR3 sequences listed, 80% were seen once. No cell sorting was done before RNA was extracted from the tissue. Distant lung tissue was collected more than 3 cm away from the tumor edge. The sequenced sample was distant non-tumor lung tissue. All receptors come from a man in his 60s with small cell lung cancer.

Details on this clonotype: At one boundary the junction diverges from the germline segment, which might be a read error. The chain couples TRBV5-4 to TRBJ2-2; 8 bases are a match to TRBD1. CDR1 and CDR2 (germline): SGHNT, YYREEE (reference sequence). This CDR3 comprises 15 residues. CDR3 in DNA: TGTGCCAGCAGCTTACGGGACAGGTCGAGCGAGGAGCCGTTTTTT. It codes for CASSLRDRSSEEPFF. Looking up the rest from reference TRBV5-4 and TRBJ2-2 gives the full variable domain: ETGVTQSPTHLIKTRGQQVTLRCSSQSGHNTVSWYQQALGQGPQFIFQYYREEENGRGNFPPRFSGLQFPNYSSELNVNALELDDSALYLCASSLRDRSSEEPFFGEGSRLTVL.

V usage is TRBV11-1 and J usage is TRBJ2-1; TRBD2 is a possible D gene (5 bases). Trimming took off 5 bases at V and 7 bases at J, with 27 bases between the two ends. CDR3 size: 18 residues. From germline, CDR1 is SGHAT and CDR2 FQDESV (reference sequence). In DNA form, the CDR3 reads TGTGCCAGCAGCCCAGAATCGAGGAACAGCGGAAGTGGTAATGAGCAGTTCTTC. Translating it yields CASSPESRNSGSGNEQFF.

About this clonotype: A junction boundary mismatches the germline segment, possibly from a read error. This chain connects TRBV14 to TRBJ2-1; a possible D gene is TRBD2 (6 bases). The CDR3 runs 14 residues. CDR1 and CDR2 (germline): SGHDN, FVKESK. Here the CDR3 DNA reads TGCGCCAGCCTGCGGGGCGTCAGGGAGAATGAACAGTTCTTC. It is translated as CASLRGVRENEQFF.

A remark on this clonotype: This clone may be a read error of a much larger clone one base away. V is TRBV20-1 and J is TRBJ1-4, with a weak D call TRBD1 (5 bases). Germline V CDR1 and CDR2: DFQATT, SNEGSKA (reference sequence). The CDR3 extends over 14 amino acids. The CDR3 sequence: CSVRESGRDEKLFF. The CDR3 DNA is TGCAGTGTTAGAGAATCAGGGCGGGATGAAAAACTGTTTTTT.

At least ten counts were recorded for this clonotype. The genes are TRBV28 and TRBJ2-7, with 9 bases that match TRBD2. V gave up 8 bases and J gave up 3 bases; unmatched junction bases: 20. This CDR3 is built from 18 residues. In germline, CDR1 is MDHEN, CDR2 SYDVKM. Written as DNA, the CDR3 is TGTGCCAGCTTAAGCGGGGGGTTGACTAGCAGGGTGGGCTACGAGCAGTACTTC. It yields the protein CASLSGGLTSRVGYEQYF.

Remarks on this clonotype: A junction boundary mismatches the germline segment, possibly from a read error. This chain connects TRBV11-2 to TRBJ2-3; D unclear. Germline values: CDR1 SGHAT, CDR2 FQNNGV. The CDR3 is made up of 14 amino acids. In nucleotides, the CDR3 is TGCGCCAGTAGCCCTTTTGTCGGCACAGATACGCAGTATTTT. Its protein product is CASSPFVGTDTQYF.

To note about this clonotype: Because the CDR3 is missing its conserved closing phenylalanine or tryptophan, this is likely a read error. The rearrangement uses TRBV10-3 and TRBJ2-5; 9 bases map to TRBD2. V lost 7 bases to trimming and J lost 8 bases; unmatched junction nucleotides: 8. There are 13 residues in the CDR3. In germline, CDR1 is ENHRY, CDR2 SYGVKD. This CDR3 reads CAINIAGEETQYL. The CDR3 DNA is TGTGCCATCAACATAGCGGGAGAGGAAACCCAGTACTTA.

Of note for this clonotype: The final CDR3 position lacks the conserved phenylalanine or tryptophan, pointing to a likely read error. This rearrangement joins TRBV6-5 to TRBJ2-1, with 11 bases fitting TRBD2. Germline V gene data show CDR1 as MNHEY and CDR2 as SVGAGI. CDR3 length equals 17 residues. Trimming at V came to 2 bases and at J to 7 bases, leaving 10 bases not matched to a gene. This CDR3 is CASSYTIWGLAENEQFL. The CDR3 bases are TGTGCCAGCAGTTACACGATCTGGGGACTAGCGGAAAATGAGCAGTTCTTG.

V and J are TRBV20-1 and TRBJ2-1, with a possible D match to TRBD2 (6 bases). This CDR3 spans 13 amino acids. Between the trimmed V and J ends, which lost 4 bases and 15 bases, there was a span of 22 bases. Germline V lookup: CDR1 DFQATT, CDR2 SNEGSKA (reference sequence). CDR3 protein: CSAKNSGHNEWFF. The CDR3 DNA reads as TGCAGTGCTAAGAATAGCGGACACAATGAGTGGTTCTTC.

Note on this clonotype: One end of the junction does not line up with germline, which may come from a read error. The chain couples TRBV12-3 or TRBV12-4 to TRBJ2-5; tentative D call: TRBD1 (5 bases). TRBJ2-1 explains the end of the DNA better; the J call may be wrong. The CDR3 is 14 residues long. CDR3 protein: CASSLMDKEETQFF. The DNA of the CDR3 is TGTGCAAGCAGTTTAATGGACAAGGAAGAGACCCAGTTCTTC.

Regarding this clonotype: Given the absence of the conserved phenylalanine or tryptophan at the CDR3 end, a read error is likely. J is TRBJ2-1 and V is TRBV30; D unclear. The CDR3 totals 14 residues. Per germline, CDR1 GTSNPN and CDR2 SVGIG (reference sequence). Trimming removed 0 bases at V and 13 bases at J, with 19 bases between. DNA for the CDR3: TGTGCCTGGAGTGTATCCCCCGACCTCATTGAACAGTTCCTC. Translation: CAWSVSPDLIEQFL.

Comment on this clonotype: The junction departs from the called germline gene at one end, perhaps through a read error. The genes are TRBV6-5 and TRBJ2-2, with 10 bases aligning to TRBD1. There are 14 residues in the CDR3. CDR1 is MNHEY, CDR2 SVGAGI, per germline. CDR3 DNA: TGTGACAGCAGTTCGGGACAGGGGACCGGGAAGCTGTTTTTT. Residues: CDSSSGQGTGKLFF.

On this clonotype: This CDR3 is missing its conserved last phenylalanine or tryptophan, likely due to a read error. V gene TRBV29-1 combines with J gene TRBJ1-5; 9 positions agree with TRBD1. Germline CDR1 and CDR2: SQVTM and ANQGSEA. This CDR3 is 13 amino acids long. V gave up 4 bases and J gave up 10 bases; unmatched junction bases: 8. The CDR3 loop is CSVGGTGNHPQHS. CDR3 nucleotide sequence: TGCAGCGTTGGAGGGACAGGGAACCATCCCCAGCATTCT.

Note on this clonotype: The junction does not match germline at one end; this may be a read error. The rearrangement joins TRBV11-3 to TRBJ2-1; 9 nucleotides match TRBD2. This CDR3 contains 15 residues. Germline CDR1 reads SGHNT; CDR2 reads YENEEA. As DNA, the CDR3 is TGTGACAGCAGCCCTAGCGGGGCAACCTACAATGAGCAGTTCTTC. It is translated as CDSSPSGATYNEQFF.

This clonotype was counted a single time. Compared with germline, one end of the junction differs, possibly owing to a read error. The rearrangement links TRBV4-2 to TRBJ2-1; D gene uncertain. Per germline, CDR1 LGHNA and CDR2 YNFKEQ. The CDR3 contains 15 residues. CDR3 bases: TGTGCCAGCAGCCAAGAGGGCCTGGTTTACAATAAGCAGTTCTTC. Encoded protein: CASSQEGLVYNKQFF.

A remark on this clonotype: One end of the junction varies from germline; a read error may be responsible. This chain joins TRBV24-1 and TRBJ2-5; 8 bases agree with TRBD2. Per germline, CDR1 KGHDR and CDR2 SFDVKD. The CDR3 length is 15 residues. In DNA, the CDR3 is TGTGCCACCAGTGATCCCGGGATTAGCGGGGAGACCCAGTATTTC. This gives the protein CATSDPGISGETQYF.

As regards this clonotype: Possible read error: a much larger clone is one base away. The V gene is TRBV7-9, the J gene TRBJ2-1; D is possibly TRBD2 (5 bases). CDR3 length: 14 amino acids. Per germline, CDR1 SEHNR and CDR2 FQNEAQ (reference sequence). CDR3 in amino acids: CVSSSSGRGNEQFF. In DNA form, the CDR3 reads TGTGTCAGCAGCTCCTCGGGCCGAGGGAATGAGCAGTTCTTC.

With regard to this clonotype: An end of the junction does not agree with germline; a read error may underlie this. V is TRBV11-2 and J is TRBJ2-6; 7 bases align to TRBD2. The CDR3 length is 18 residues. Looked up from germline, CDR1 is SGHAT and CDR2 is FQNNGV. In DNA form, the CDR3 reads TGTGCCGGCAGCTTAGTCCTTGCGGGAGCCTCTGGGGCCAACGTCGTGACTTTC. Residues: CAGSLVLAGASGANVVTF. Complete variable domain (other parts from reference TRBV11-2 and TRBJ2-6): EAGVAQSPRYKIIEKRQSVAFWCNPISGHATLYWYQQILGQGPKLLIQFQNNGVVDDSQLPKDRFSAERLKGVDSTLKIQPAKLEDSAVYLCAGSLVLAGASGANVVTFGAGSRLTVL.

The sample holds many counts of this clonotype. The chain links TRBV24-1 to TRBJ2-3; 13 bases are a match to TRBD2. Germline values: CDR1 KGHDR, CDR2 SFDVKD. There are 15 residues in the CDR3. V shed 9 bases and J 3 bases; nucleotides not matched to a gene: 5. CDR3 bases: TGTGCCACCGGGACTAGCGGGGAGGGGACAGATACGCAGTATTTT. Amino acid sequence: CATGTSGEGTDTQYF.

With respect to this clonotype: A read error may account for a junction end that differs from germline. The V call is TRBV5-4, the J call TRBJ2-2; D perhaps matches TRBD2 (6 bases). The CDR3 is made up of 14 amino acids. Germline CDR1 reads SGHNT; CDR2 reads YYREEE (reference sequence). CDR3 nucleotides: TGTGACAGCAGCCCGGACTACAGATCGGGGGAGCTGTTTTTT. Its protein is CDSSPDYRSGELFF.